These T cell receptor beta chains were read from a single sample in a study of blood T cell repertoires in COVID-19. Clones were read by immunoSEQ multiplex PCR, and TCRdb kept only the in-frame ones, dropping some. The sample contains about 64,000 clones, roughly 82% of which appear only once. Sequenced sample: peripheral blood. The receptors were sampled from a woman aged 55-70 years with acute or convalescent COVID-19. The conserved cysteine and the conserved F or W are not part of the CDR3 here.

v_call	j_call	cdr3_aa
TRBV10-3	TRBJ2-1	AISEGGLAGYNEQF
TRBV9	TRBJ2-1	ASSVEVAASSYNEQF
TRBV7-9	TRBJ1-1	ASSLQVSGTEAF
TRBV19	TRBJ1-4	ASSIVTIGTAATNEKLF
TRBV6-5	TRBJ1-4	ASSASSQKLF
TRBV5-4	TRBJ1-1	ASSQRQGKIEAF
TRBV18	TRBJ1-2	ASSPALTVGGFGYT
TRBV12-5	TRBJ1-2	ASGALGRGYGYT
TRBV2	TRBJ1-1	ASKLNTEAF
TRBV5-6	TRBJ2-3	ASSLVSDRLSEDTQY